The source of this T cell receptor beta chain is a study of graft-versus-host responses after intestinal transplantation. The overall study: All recipients got anti-thymocyte globulin induction, then tacrolimus and steroids for approximately 3 years. Findings and caveats of the study: GvH clones appeared in recipient marrow, some first in ileum or blood.

The repertoire was sequenced with immunoSEQ multiplex PCR; TCRdb's copy has only in-frame clones and lacks some. The data contain around 96,000 clones, 90% of them seen just once; the ten biggest clones take up around 16%. The table lists this clone with a count of one. Its antigen is not known. Trimming left V 7 bases short and J 0 bases short, with 9 bases between. CDR3 length: 13 amino acids. Germline V CDR1 and CDR2: WSHSY, SAAADI. The chain employs TRBV10-2 and TRBJ1-1; D remains ambiguous. The source is a human patient who received an intestinal transplant, so some T cells may come from the graft donor. The starting material was PBMCs, obtained around 450 days after intestinal transplant. This CDR3 is CASTRGLNTEAFF. In DNA, the CDR3 is TGCGCCAGCACAAGAGGGCTGAACACTGAAGCTTTCTTT.